These 8 T cell receptor beta chains share one sample of origin, sequenced in a study of cytomegalovirus exposure and HLA in healthy donors. PCR used 60 Vbeta primers and 13 Jbeta primers. The assay was immunoSEQ multiplex PCR, and TCRdb's table has in-frame clones only and misses some. The sample includes tens of thousands of clones, roughly 79% of them seen just once. The source material was PBMCs. These receptors came from a woman aged 40 to 50 in good health and CMV-seronegative.

This clone was seen only a few times. The chain carries TRBV7-9 and TRBJ2-5; tentatively, D is TRBD2 (5 bases). The V gene's germline CDR1 is SEHNR and CDR2 FQNEAQ (reference sequence). V was cut by 2 bases and J by 5 bases, with 6 bases left in between. The CDR3 sequence is 12 residues long. The CDR3 DNA sequence: TGTGCCAGCAGCTTATTAGCGGAGACCCAGTACTTC. Protein sequence: CASSLLAETQYF.

This chain links TRBV29-1 with TRBJ2-5; TRBD2 aligns across 14 bases. The V segment lost 6 bases and the J segment 5 bases; nucleotides outside the gene matches: 14. Germline V gene lookup returns CDR1 SQVTM and CDR2 ANQGSEA. This CDR3 has 17 residues. CDR3 region: CSVTGGLAGAPGETQYF. The CDR3 region has the DNA TGCAGCGTAACCGGGGGACTAGCGGGGGCCCCGGGGGAGACCCAGTACTTC.

The V call is TRBV5-1, the J call TRBJ2-7; 10 bases map to TRBD2. The CDR3 has 15 amino acids. Germline-derived CDR1 and CDR2 are SGHRS and YFSETQ. V was clipped by 4 bases and J by 1 base; unmatched bases: 5. CDR3 in DNA: TGCGCCAGCAGCGAACTAGCGGGGATATCCTACGAGCAGTACTTC. Translation: CASSELAGISYEQYF.

Only one count was recorded for this clone. The chain employs TRBV2 and TRBJ2-7; D unclear. Germline V gene sequence: CDR1 SNHLY, CDR2 FYNNEI. The germline V and J ends were trimmed by 3 bases and 0 bases, with 9 bases remaining between them. The CDR3 sequence is 14 residues long. The CDR3 bases are TGTGCCAGCAGTGACAGGTTATACTCCTACGAGCAGTACTTC. This translates into CASSDRLYSYEQYF.

The chain couples TRBV4-1 to TRBJ2-7; 9 bases are a match to TRBD1. In germline, CDR1 is MGHRA, CDR2 YSYEKL. The V segment lost 5 bases and the J segment 6 bases; nucleotides outside the gene matches: 11. There are 15 residues in the CDR3. CDR3 coding DNA: TGCGCCAGCAGCGCCTCAGGACAGGGGTCGGCCGAGCAGTACTTC. Translation gives CASSASGQGSAEQYF.

Only a few counts were recorded for this clone. The chain employs TRBV10-3 and TRBJ2-5, with D perhaps TRBD2 (7 bases). Trimming stripped 0 bases from V and 1 base from J, with 15 bases between. Germline CDR1 is ENHRY and CDR2 is SYGVKD. The CDR3 sequence is 17 residues long. In nucleotides, the CDR3 is TGTGCCATCAGTGAGTCGGGGGGCGGGGGAAGCCAAGAGACCCAGTACTTC. Amino acid sequence: CAISESGGGGSQETQYF.

This chain joins TRBV27 and TRBJ2-1; 11 bases align to TRBD2. The junction had 7 bases not matched to a gene; V was cut back by 7 bases and J by 5 bases. In germline, CDR1 is MNHEY, CDR2 SMNVEV (reference sequence). The CDR3 is 15 residues long. In nucleotides, the CDR3 is TGTGCCAGCACCCTACTAGCGGGGGCGGACAATGAGCAGTTCTTC. Its protein product is CASTLLAGADNEQFF.

There are many counts of this clone. Sequence at one end of the junction differs from germline and may be a read error. The chain is built from TRBV6-5 and TRBJ1-1, with 8 bases fitting TRBD1. The CDR3 totals 12 residues. The germline CDR1 and CDR2 sequences are MNHEY and SVGAGI. The CDR3 nucleotides read TGTGCCAGCAGTTACTCCCGGGACAGGATATCCTTT. Protein product: CASSYSRDRISF.